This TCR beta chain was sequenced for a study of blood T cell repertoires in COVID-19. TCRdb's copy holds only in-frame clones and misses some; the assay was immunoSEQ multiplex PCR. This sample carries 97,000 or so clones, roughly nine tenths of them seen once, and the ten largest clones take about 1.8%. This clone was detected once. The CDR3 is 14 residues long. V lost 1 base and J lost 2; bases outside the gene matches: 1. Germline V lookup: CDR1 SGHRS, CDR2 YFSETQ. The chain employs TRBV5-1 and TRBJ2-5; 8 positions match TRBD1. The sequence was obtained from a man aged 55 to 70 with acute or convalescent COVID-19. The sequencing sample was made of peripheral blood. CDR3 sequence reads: CASSLWDRQETQYF. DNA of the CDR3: TGCGCCAGCAGCTTGTGGGACAGGCAAGAGACCCAGTACTTC.